Following are 15 T cell receptor beta chains from one sample sequenced in a study of T cell repertoires in cytomegalovirus infection. Via MiXCR, TCRdb re-called the reads, giving one row per CDR3 protein. The sample carries roughly 500,000 distinct CDR3 sequences, about 15% recorded once. Sequencing input: CD8+ T cells from PBMCs. Every receptor here comes from a human donor in good health (CMV status not recorded). Some clones in this sample may be carry-over from other donors' samples.

This clonotype was seen many times. V usage is TRBV7-3 and J usage is TRBJ2-1; 8 bases match TRBD2. The CDR3 has 15 residues. V shed 5 bases, J shed 7 bases, and the junction held 10 bases outside the gene matches. In germline, CDR1 is SGHTA, CDR2 FQGTGA. The CDR3 nucleotides read TGTGCCAGCAGCCCCACAGGGAGCGGGAGAAATGAGCAGTTCTTC. Its protein product is CASSPTGSGRNEQFF.

This clonotype was detected many times. The chain couples TRBV12-3 or TRBV12-4 to TRBJ2-1; the D is unclear. The CDR3 spans 16 residues. Trimming took 2 bases from V and 6 from J, leaving 17 bases between them. The CDR3 DNA reads as TGTGCCAGCAGTTTAAGTGGTGTTAGCAGGTCCAATGAGCAGTTCTTC. Its protein is CASSLSGVSRSNEQFF.

This clonotype was recorded once. A read error is possible here, since a much larger clone lies one base away. The V and J genes are TRBV10-3 and TRBJ2-7; perhaps TRBD1 as D (6 bases). V was clipped by 2 bases and J by 1 base, with 18 bases between them. The CDR3 runs 17 residues. CDR1 is ENHRY, CDR2 SYGVKD, per germline. The CDR3 loop reads CAISEGRIVDRSYEQYF. CDR3 sequence (DNA): TGTGCCATCAGTGAGGGAAGGATAGTAGACAGGTCCTACGAGCAGTACTTC.

A few counts support this clonotype. The chain joins TRBV28 to TRBJ1-6; 9 bases are shared with TRBD1. J was trimmed by 4 bases and V by 2 bases; bases with no gene match: 3. This CDR3 comprises 16 residues. Germline-derived CDR1 and CDR2 are MDHEN and SYDVKM. The CDR3 region has the DNA TGTGCCAGCAGTTTAGTGACAGGGGGTTATAATTCACCCCTCCACTTT. Translation gives CASSLVTGGYNSPLHF.

This clonotype has ten or more counts. The chain has TRBV7-8 and TRBJ2-5; the D call may be TRBD1 or TRBD2 (7 bases each). Germline CDR1 and CDR2: SGHVS and FQNEAQ. This CDR3 spans 17 amino acids. The V end lost 5 bases, the J end lost 3 bases, and 22 bases lay between the germline ends. The CDR3 loop is CASSPRLSGGGEETQYF. For the CDR3, the DNA is TGTGCCAGCAGCCCGAGACTTTCAGGGGGGGGCGAAGAGACCCAGTACTTC.

This clonotype occurred many times. This chain connects TRBV11-2 to TRBJ1-2, with D possibly being TRBD1 (5 bases). The CDR3 loop spans 14 amino acids. CDR1 SGHAT and CDR2 FQNNGV come from the germline V gene. V gave up 7 bases and J gave up 4 bases, with 16 bases separating them. The CDR3 sequence is CASTEGQALYGYTF. For the CDR3, the DNA is TGTGCCAGCACCGAGGGGCAGGCTCTCTATGGCTACACCTTC.

As regards this clonotype: Since no conserved phenylalanine or tryptophan closes the CDR3, a read error is the likely cause. The chain links TRBV7-3 to TRBJ2-1; 7 bases are a match to TRBD2. J lost 2 bases, V lost 0 bases, and 7 bases had no gene match. In germline, CDR1 is SGHTA, CDR2 FQGTGA. CDR3 length equals 17 residues. CDR3 protein: CASSLTIGGRTYNEQFL. CDR3 coding DNA: TGTGCCAGCAGCTTAACTATCGGGGGGAGGACCTACAATGAGCAGTTCTTA.

This clonotype has at least ten counts. This chain joins TRBV7-8 and TRBJ1-2; D may be TRBD1 (5 bases). With 3 bases removed from V and 8 bases from J, the gap between germline ends came to 16 bases. The CDR3 totals 14 residues. Germline V gene data show CDR1 as SGHVS and CDR2 as FQNEAQ. The CDR3 region is CASSFRAGTEGYTF. Here the CDR3 DNA reads TGTGCCAGCAGCTTCCGGGCGGGGACGGAAGGCTACACCTTC.

This clonotype occurred many times. The V call is TRBV12-3 or TRBV12-4, the J call TRBJ2-5, with D possibly TRBD2 on 5 matching bases. V shed 2 bases and J shed 7 bases, with 17 bases lying between them. The CDR3 totals 15 residues. As DNA, the CDR3 is TGTGCCAGCAGTTTAACCTACCAAGGTCTAGCGACCCAGTACTTC. Protein: CASSLTYQGLATQYF.

This chain uses TRBV30 with TRBJ1-5; TRBD1 is a possible D gene (5 bases). In germline, CDR1 is GTSNPN, CDR2 SVGIG (reference sequence). The V end was cut by 2 bases, the J end by 6 bases, with 11 bases between. The CDR3 runs 13 residues. CDR3 DNA: TGTGCCTGGAGTCCGGGGGGAGGTCAGCCCCAGCATTTT. Protein: CAWSPGGGQPQHF. The whole variable domain, filled in from reference TRBV30 and TRBJ1-5, reads SQTIHQWPATLVQPVGSPLSLECTVEGTSNPNLYWYRQAAGRGLQLLFYSVGIGQISSEVPQNLSASRPQDRQFILSSKKLLLSDSGFYLCAWSPGGGQPQHFGDGTRLSIL.

This clonotype occurred a few times. The chain has TRBV20-1 and TRBJ2-7; D assignment may be TRBD1 or TRBD2 (5 bases each). Germline V gene data show CDR1 as DFQATT and CDR2 as SNEGSKA (reference sequence). Trimming removed 0 bases at V and 7 bases at J, with 19 bases between. The CDR3 is 15 amino acids. CDR3 sequence reads: CSARDPGLSISEQYF. The CDR3 coding sequence is TGCAGTGCTAGAGATCCGGGGCTCAGTATCTCGGAGCAGTACTTC.

The chain is built from TRBV19 and TRBJ1-1, with D hard to call. CDR3 length: 14 amino acids. Germline values: CDR1 LNHDA, CDR2 SQIVND (reference sequence). V was clipped by 6 bases and J by 3 bases, with 14 bases between them. The chain's CDR3 is CASSSGSRYTEAFF. Written as DNA, the CDR3 is TGTGCCAGTAGCTCGGGCTCACGGTACACTGAAGCTTTCTTT.

This clonotype has ten or more counts. V and J are TRBV11-2 and TRBJ2-3; 7 nucleotides align to TRBD1. CDR1 and CDR2 from the germline V gene are SGHAT and FQNNGV. V lost 4 bases to trimming and J lost 3 bases; unmatched junction nucleotides: 10. The CDR3 totals 16 residues. CDR3: CASSYYRDRSTDTQYF. Written as DNA, the CDR3 is TGTGCCAGCAGCTACTACCGGGACAGAAGTACAGATACGCAGTATTTT.

Ten or more counts support this clonotype. The chain joins TRBV12-3 or TRBV12-4 to TRBJ2-7; D may correspond to TRBD1 or TRBD2 (5 bases each). The CDR3 consists of 16 residues. V was cut by 3 bases and J by 2 bases, with 17 bases left in between. CDR3 DNA sequence: TGTGCCAGCAGTTTGTGGAGGACACCCAGGGCCTACGAGCAGTACTTC. It translates to CASSLWRTPRAYEQYF.

This clonotype turned up a few times. The rearrangement links TRBV9 to TRBJ1-6; 7 bases align to TRBD1. This CDR3 contains 13 residues. From germline, CDR1 is SGDLS and CDR2 YYNGEE. J lost 11 bases, V lost 3 bases, and 5 bases had no gene match. CDR3 amino acids: CASSAGGRTPLHF. CDR3 nucleotides: TGTGCCAGCAGCGCAGGGGGGCGGACACCCCTCCACTTT.